These 2 T cell receptor beta chains were sequenced from one sample in a study of cytomegalovirus exposure and HLA in healthy donors. PCR was performed using 60 Vbeta and 13 Jbeta primers. The assay was immunoSEQ multiplex PCR, and TCRdb's table has in-frame clones only and misses some. The table includes 150,000 to 200,000 clones, just over 70% detected once. The specimen sequenced was PBMCs. All receptors come from a man aged 18 to 29 in good health and CMV-seropositive.

The CDR3 region has the DNA TGTGCCAGCAGCTTATCGGTTCCCTGGAGTCTCGGGAACTATGGCTACACCTTC. It translates to CASSLSVPWSLGNYGYTF. The chain uses TRBV11-3 and TRBJ1-2; D call uncertain. The germline gives CDR1 SGHNT, CDR2 YENEEA. V dropped 2 bases and J dropped 2 bases, with 21 bases sitting between them. The CDR3 has 18 amino acids.

This clone has just one count. The chain carries TRBV10-3 and TRBJ2-3; 12 positions agree with TRBD2. Germline CDR1 and CDR2: ENHRY and SYGVKD. The CDR3 totals 15 residues. V shed 5 bases, J shed 9 bases, and the junction held 9 bases outside the gene matches. The CDR3 DNA follows: TGTGCCATCAGTAACGGACTAGCGGGGCTCGGGACGCAGTATTTT. It encodes CAISNGLAGLGTQYF.